One sample yielded the 4 T cell receptor beta chains listed below, sequenced in a study of T cell responses to AZD1222 COVID-19 vaccine. Measured with immunoSEQ multiplex PCR; TCRdb has only the in-frame clones, and not every one. The sample has about 140,000 clones; approximately 89% are singletons. The sequencing here drew on peripheral blood, taken 28 days after the second AZD1222 dose. The receptors were sampled from an adult who received the AZD1222 COVID-19 vaccine.

This clone showed up just once. The rearrangement links TRBV27 to TRBJ2-7, with D perhaps matching TRBD1 or TRBD2 (5 bases each). This CDR3 has 15 residues. Deletions cut 4 bases from V and 3 bases from J, with 16 bases between. CDR1 and CDR2 from the germline V gene are MNHEY and SMNVEV (reference sequence). Here the CDR3 DNA reads TGTGCCAGCAGTTGGGGCGGACTGGACAACTACGAGCAGTACTTC. This codes for CASSWGGLDNYEQYF.

The rearrangement uses TRBV20-1 and TRBJ1-4; 8 bases map to TRBD1. This CDR3 has 14 residues. V lost 3 bases, J lost 7 bases, and 7 bases stayed unmatched. Germline V lookup: CDR1 DFQATT, CDR2 SNEGSKA (reference sequence). CDR3 in amino acids: CSASDRGKREKLFF. The CDR3, as DNA: TGCAGTGCTAGTGACAGGGGCAAGCGTGAAAAACTGTTTTTT.

The gene calls are TRBV6-2 or TRBV6-3 and TRBJ2-7; 7 nucleotides agree with TRBD2. Per the germline V gene, CDR1 is MNHEY and CDR2 is SVGEGT. The CDR3 has 15 residues. The J segment lost 4 bases and the V segment lost 6 bases, leaving 12 bases of the junction unmatched. CDR3 residues: CASSPRGGLLYEQYF. CDR3 DNA: TGTGCCAGCAGCCCTCGCGGGGGTTTGCTTTACGAGCAGTACTTC.

The genes are TRBV4-2 and TRBJ1-1, with a tentative D call TRBD1 (6 bases). CDR3 length: 14 amino acids. Germline V gene data show CDR1 as LGHNA and CDR2 as YNFKEQ. Trimming cost V 3 bases and J 3 bases, with 11 bases left between them. As DNA, the CDR3 is TGTGCCAGCAGCCATACAGGGTCGGACACTGAAGCTTTCTTT. Translation gives CASSHTGSDTEAFF.